A single sample gave rise to the 15 T cell receptor beta chains below, sequenced in a study of regulatory T cells in long-lasting Graves disease. HTBI primers from iRepertoire and Arm-PCR of CDR3 regions yielded the TCR beta libraries. TCRdb called the multiplex PCR reads again in MiXCR, with one record for every CDR3 protein. The data show fewer than 450,000 distinct CDR3 sequences, around 20% seen once. Noted time point: persistent/refractory GD, antithyroid drugs over 5 years with positive TRAb. Preparation of the TCR library used RNA extracted from PBMCs. The sample consisted of peripheral blood mononuclear cells (PBMCs), taken when the disease was refractory, from a patient treated with antithyroid drugs. Receptors originate from a female donor with Graves disease.

This clonotype was detected only a few times. V and J are TRBV7-2 and TRBJ1-5; 8 nucleotides agree with TRBD1. The CDR3 loop spans 17 amino acids. CDR1 and CDR2 from the germline V gene are SGHTA and FQGNSA. V lost 5 bases, J lost 2 bases, and 11 bases stayed unmatched. The CDR3 DNA follows: TGTGCCAGCAGCGCCGAACTCCCGGGACAGGGCAATCAGCCCCAGCATTTT. It translates to CASSAELPGQGNQPQHF.

This clonotype was picked up many times. V usage is TRBV6-9 and J usage is TRBJ2-5; 7 bases agree with TRBD2. This CDR3 is built from 16 residues. The germline V gene has CDR1 MNHGY and CDR2 SVAAGI. Germline trimming cut 4 bases from V and 5 bases from J; bases unmatched to any gene: 13. The CDR3 region has the DNA TGTGCCAGCAGTTCTCCTCTAGCGGCCCAACGGGAGACCCAGTACTTC. It is translated as CASSSPLAAQRETQYF.

This chain uses TRBV13 with TRBJ2-7; the match to TRBD1 covers 9 bases. This CDR3 is built from 15 residues. The trim removed 5 bases at V and 0 bases at J, leaving 5 bases unmatched. Germline lookup yields CDR1 PRHDT and CDR2 FYEKMQ (reference sequence). The CDR3 is CASSTGTGRSYEQYF. CDR3 nucleotide sequence: TGTGCCAGCAGCACCGGGACAGGGCGCTCCTACGAGCAGTACTTC.

The rearrangement uses TRBV27 and TRBJ1-2; TRBD1 matches 9 bases. V lost 7 bases, J lost 5 bases, and 8 bases stayed unmatched. The CDR3 sequence is 14 residues long. The germline V gene encodes CDR1 MNHEY and CDR2 SMNVEV (reference sequence). CDR3 coding DNA: TGTGCCAGCACTCCAGTGGACAGGGGATATGGCTACACCTTC. Protein product: CASTPVDRGYGYTF.

In its sample, this clonotype was seen a few times. The rearrangement joins TRBV9 to TRBJ2-2; 11 bases align to TRBD2. The CDR3 is 16 amino acids. After removal of 3 bases from V and 5 bases from J, the junction contained 6 bases not matched to a gene. CDR1 and CDR2 (germline): SGDLS, YYNGEE. The CDR3 reads CASSATSGGGTGELFF. The CDR3 DNA reads as TGTGCCAGCAGCGCTACTAGCGGGGGTGGGACCGGGGAGCTGTTTTTT.

This clonotype was recorded a few times. The chain employs TRBV5-4 and TRBJ2-7; D might be TRBD1 (5 bases). Germline loops: CDR1 SGHNT, CDR2 YYREEE (reference sequence). Trimming cost V 3 bases and J 6 bases, with 10 bases left between them. The length of the CDR3 is 12 residues. The CDR3 DNA reads as TGTGCCAGCAGCTCCCCAGGGTTCGAGCAGTACTTC. Residues: CASSSPGFEQYF.

The chain is built from TRBV7-3 and TRBJ2-7; 7 positions match TRBD2. The CDR3 covers 13 residues. Germline loops: CDR1 SGHTA, CDR2 FQGTGA. J gave up 6 bases and V 5 bases, and 7 bases lay outside the gene matches. CDR3 in amino acids: CASSLNTGGEQYF. In DNA, the CDR3 is TGTGCCAGCAGCCTCAACACGGGAGGCGAGCAGTACTTC.

This chain connects TRBV4-1 to TRBJ2-7, with 7 bases fitting TRBD1. The CDR3 runs 14 residues. Unmatched junction bases numbered 5, after V lost 3 bases and J lost 3 bases. Germline values: CDR1 MGHRA, CDR2 YSYEKL. CDR3 loop: CASSQYRDSYEQYF. For the CDR3, the DNA is TGCGCCAGCAGCCAGTACCGGGACAGCTACGAGCAGTACTTC.

Many counts were recorded for this clonotype. The chain recombines TRBV20-1 with TRBJ1-2; D gene unclear. This CDR3 has 14 amino acids. Per the germline V gene, CDR1 is DFQATT and CDR2 is SNEGSKA (reference sequence). V dropped 1 base and J dropped 0 bases, with 9 bases sitting between them. CDR3 in amino acids: CSARVVRANYGYTF. CDR3 DNA: TGCAGTGCTAGAGTTGTTAGGGCTAACTATGGCTACACCTTC.

The V gene is TRBV29-1, the J gene TRBJ1-1, with TRBD1 matching over 7 bases. Trimming removed 6 bases from V and 8 bases from J; junction bases left unmatched: 15. Germline values: CDR1 SQVTM, CDR2 ANQGSEA. The CDR3 is made up of 14 amino acids. CDR3 sequence (DNA): TGCAGCGTCGAATTAGGGGGCCGGCTCCGCGAAGCTTTCTTT. Encoded protein: CSVELGGRLREAFF.

This clonotype was seen repeatedly, ten times or more. A read error may account for a junction end that differs from germline. The rearrangement uses TRBV12-3 or TRBV12-4 and TRBJ1-1; perhaps TRBD1 as D (5 bases). The CDR3 runs to 12 residues. CDR3 region: CASSLTDTEAFF. CDR3 sequence (DNA): TGCGCCAGCAGCTTGACAGACACTGAAGCTTTCTTT.

Only a few counts were recorded for this clonotype. The rearrangement links TRBV25-1 to TRBJ1-1; D is undetermined. Germline values: CDR1 MGHDK, CDR2 SYGVNS. The V end was cut by 4 bases, the J end by 5 bases, with 5 bases between. CDR3 length: 11 residues. CDR3 nucleotides: TGTGCCAGCAGTGCAAAGACTGAAGCTTTCTTT. Amino acids: CASSAKTEAFF.

CDR3 residues: CATHRANLNEQFF. The CDR3 DNA sequence: TGTGCCACCCACCGGGCAAATCTCAATGAGCAGTTCTTC. This rearrangement joins TRBV28 to TRBJ2-1; D is undetermined. The CDR3 has 13 amino acids. Trimming took off 10 bases at V and 6 bases at J, with 16 bases between the two ends. Germline V gene data show CDR1 as MDHEN and CDR2 as SYDVKM.

This clonotype has just one count. This sequence joins TRBV5-1 and TRBJ2-2; TRBD1 matches 8 bases. The germline gives CDR1 SGHRS, CDR2 YFSETQ. V was clipped by 4 bases and J by 6 bases; unmatched bases: 8. CDR3 length: 15 amino acids. The CDR3 spells CASSPVTRGPGELFF. DNA for the CDR3: TGCGCCAGCAGCCCAGTTACCAGGGGGCCCGGGGAGCTGTTTTTT.

This clonotype was observed a few times. This sequence joins TRBV27 and TRBJ1-6; D possibly corresponds to TRBD1 (6 bases). With 7 bases removed from V and 5 bases from J, the gap between germline ends came to 15 bases. This CDR3 spans 15 amino acids. Germline V gene data show CDR1 as MNHEY and CDR2 as SMNVEV (reference sequence). CDR3 amino acids: CASTWRGWDNSPLHF. The CDR3, as DNA: TGTGCCAGCACTTGGAGGGGGTGGGATAATTCACCCCTCCACTTT.